This T cell receptor (beta chain) derives from a study of blood T cell repertoires in COVID-19. Participants were aged about 18 to 100 years from roughly 26 US areas. Clones were read by immunoSEQ multiplex PCR, and TCRdb kept only the in-frame ones, dropping some. The sample yields approximately 180,000 clones, approximately 82% seen once. This clone showed up just once. Material for sequencing was PBMCs or T cells enriched from blood (not recorded which). The sequence derives from a woman aged 45-65 years who had recovered from COVID-19.

The CDR3 protein is CASSYASGSAYNEQFF. The CDR3 DNA reads TGTGCCAGCAGTTACGCTAGCGGGAGTGCCTACAATGAGCAGTTCTTC. The chain carries TRBV6-2 or TRBV6-3 and TRBJ2-1; TRBD2 agrees at 10 bases. V was clipped by 2 bases and J by 2 bases; unmatched bases: 3. The germline V gene encodes CDR1 MNHEY and CDR2 SVGEGT. This CDR3 contains 16 residues.